Listed below are T cell receptor beta chains from one sample, sequenced in a study of beta chain features in type 1 diabetes. TCRdb keeps only in-frame clones here, not all; method: immunoSEQ multiplex PCR. The table records tens of thousands of clones, 25% to 35% of them present only once. The specimen sequenced was stem cell memory CD4+ T cells from blood. The origin of the receptors is a woman younger than 30 in good health. CDR3s leave out the opening cysteine and the closing phenylalanine or tryptophan. Fields, in order: CDR3 protein, V gene, D gene. The D gene is left open where the match is weak.

CDR3 protein: ASSVEPDTQY; V gene: TRBV2; D gene: -
CDR3 protein: AWSSQQFNQPQH; V gene: TRBV30; D gene: -
CDR3 protein: ASRRDRGREQY; V gene: TRBV2; D gene: TRBD1
CDR3 protein: ASSYGREALPYEQY; V gene: TRBV6-5; D gene: TRBD2
CDR3 protein: ASILGRDGYT; V gene: TRBV2; D gene: -
CDR3 protein: ATSRDRNPQGGKLF; V gene: TRBV15; D gene: TRBD1
CDR3 protein: ATSQHLNYGYT; V gene: TRBV15; D gene: -
CDR3 protein: AISGTSGSRNEQY; V gene: TRBV10-3; D gene: TRBD2
CDR3 protein: ASSPMGQNYGYT; V gene: TRBV7-3; D gene: TRBD1
CDR3 protein: ASSIGLMGQGLRTGELF; V gene: TRBV19; D gene: TRBD1
CDR3 protein: ASSSSTGTDTQY; V gene: TRBV7-2; D gene: -
CDR3 protein: ASRVAGAGYEQY; V gene: TRBV5-1; D gene: TRBD2
CDR3 protein: ARYSGLTGEETQY; V gene: TRBV6-5; D gene: -
CDR3 protein: ASSFSGTSPYNEQF; V gene: TRBV7-2; D gene: TRBD2
CDR3 protein: ASSPGRGTAGKESEAF; V gene: TRBV7-3; D gene: TRBD1
CDR3 protein: ASSFGSGGNEQF; V gene: TRBV7-3; D gene: -
CDR3 protein: ASSFPGETQY; V gene: TRBV13; D gene: -